These 25 T cell receptor beta chains came from one sample sequenced in a study of OX40 agonist ivuxolimab in advanced cancers. Some clones are missing from TCRdb's copy, which holds only in-frame ones; the method was immunoSEQ multiplex PCR. The data contain 40,000 or so clones, about 84% of them singletons. The input for sequencing was CD4+ or CD8+ T cells sorted from blood, taken in a trial of the OX40 agonist ivuxolimab. These receptors all come from an adult with an advanced solid tumor such as melanoma, head and neck, liver or kidney cancer.

This chain joins TRBV7-3 and TRBJ2-7; TRBD1 matches at 9 bases. Germline CDR1 reads SGHTA; CDR2 reads FQGTGA. V shed 6 bases, J shed 8 bases, and the junction held 8 bases outside the gene matches. The CDR3 extends over 13 amino acids. Written as DNA, the CDR3 is TGTGCCAGCAGTTCGGACAGGGGAGGCAAGCAGTACTTC. Amino acids: CASSSDRGGKQYF.

The gene calls are TRBV18 and TRBJ2-1, with 8 bases fitting TRBD2. The CDR3 runs 15 residues. Unmatched junction bases numbered 1, after V lost 3 bases and J lost 0 bases. The germline CDR1 and CDR2 sequences are KGHSH and LQKENI. The CDR3 loop reads CASSPSGSSYNEQFF. The CDR3 DNA is TGTGCCAGCTCACCCAGCGGGAGCTCCTACAATGAGCAGTTCTTC.

The chain carries TRBV19 and TRBJ1-5; D is undetermined. This CDR3 contains 13 residues. The ends were cut back, 6 bases at V and 7 bases at J, with 13 bases in the middle. Germline V CDR1 and CDR2: LNHDA, SQIVND (reference sequence). The CDR3: CASSSGVRQPQHF. In DNA, the CDR3 is TGTGCCAGTAGCAGCGGAGTCAGACAGCCCCAGCATTTT.

There are many counts of this clone. This chain links TRBV4-1 with TRBJ1-3; D possibly corresponds to TRBD1 (6 bases). Per germline, CDR1 MGHRA and CDR2 YSYEKL. The CDR3 length is 14 residues. The V end lost 7 bases, the J end lost 0 bases, and 10 bases lay between the germline ends. CDR3 protein: CASTTGSSGNTIYF. CDR3 in DNA: TGCGCCAGCACCACAGGGTCCTCTGGAAACACCATATATTTT.

The V gene is TRBV11-2, the J gene TRBJ1-3, with D uncertain. Trimming took 5 bases from V and 7 from J, leaving 9 bases between them. The CDR3 loop spans 12 amino acids. Germline assignment: CDR1 SGHAT and CDR2 FQNNGV. CDR3 DNA: TGTGCCAGCAGCCCCTTCGCGAACACCATATATTTT. The encoded protein is CASSPFANTIYF.

The chain combines TRBV5-1 with TRBJ2-5; TRBD1 aligns across 9 bases. The germline V gene encodes CDR1 SGHRS and CDR2 YFSETQ. This CDR3 spans 14 amino acids. Unmatched junction bases numbered 6, after V lost 4 bases and J lost 5 bases. The CDR3 protein is CASSLGQGWETQYF. The DNA of the CDR3 is TGCGCCAGCAGCCTGGGACAGGGTTGGGAGACCCAGTACTTC.

V gene TRBV28 combines with J gene TRBJ2-5; D gene uncertain. Looked up from germline, CDR1 is MDHEN and CDR2 is SYDVKM. V was pared by 3 bases and J by 11 bases, with 16 bases between. The CDR3 has 13 amino acids. CDR3 bases: TGTGCCAGCAGTTTTAATGGCAGAGGCCAGCAGTACTTC. Its protein product is CASSFNGRGQQYF.

This chain links TRBV6-1 with TRBJ2-4; 10 bases map to TRBD1. The trim removed 3 bases at V and 6 bases at J, leaving 5 bases unmatched. Per the germline V gene, CDR1 is MNHNS and CDR2 is SASEGT. This CDR3 comprises 15 residues. This CDR3 is CASSETGGKGNIQYF. CDR3 nucleotide sequence: TGTGCCAGCAGTGAGACAGGGGGCAAAGGAAACATTCAGTACTTC.

The V and J genes are TRBV2 and TRBJ2-5, with D possibly TRBD2 on 6 matching bases. CDR1 is SNHLY, CDR2 FYNNEI, per germline. The germline V and J ends were trimmed by 7 bases and 1 base, with 10 bases remaining between them. This CDR3 region has 13 residues. CDR3 sequence reads: CASNWDFQETQYF. The CDR3 DNA reads as TGTGCCAGCAATTGGGACTTCCAAGAGACCCAGTACTTC.

V gene TRBV5-1 combines with J gene TRBJ2-7; the D gene is possibly TRBD1 (6 bases). Per germline, CDR1 SGHRS and CDR2 YFSETQ. V was shortened by 0 bases and J by 1 base, with 11 bases between the two germline ends. The CDR3 contains 15 residues. In DNA, the CDR3 is TGCGCCAGCAGCTTGGATGGACAGACTTCCTACGAGCAGTACTTC. It yields the protein CASSLDGQTSYEQYF.

This chain connects TRBV5-1 to TRBJ1-3, with TRBD1 as a possible D gene (5 bases). The CDR3 runs to 15 residues. V lost 4 bases, J lost 2 bases, and 13 bases lay in between. Germline assignment: CDR1 SGHRS and CDR2 YFSETQ. CDR3 region: CASSLQVGAGNTIYF. CDR3 DNA: TGCGCCAGCAGCCTTCAAGTGGGGGCTGGAAACACCATATATTTT.

V usage is TRBV6-1 and J usage is TRBJ2-1, with TRBD1 matching 7 bases. Germline assignment: CDR1 MNHNS and CDR2 SASEGT. With 2 bases clipped from V and 12 bases from J, the junction kept 7 bases outside the gene matches. CDR3 length: 13 amino acids. The DNA of the CDR3 is TGTGCCAGCAGTGAAAAAGGGGACAGTCGGCAGTTCTTC. It specifies CASSEKGDSRQFF.

The V call is TRBV9, the J call TRBJ1-6; a possible D gene is TRBD1 (5 bases). The length of the CDR3 is 13 residues. Looked up from germline, CDR1 is SGDLS and CDR2 is YYNGEE. Trimming cost V 3 bases and J 10 bases, with 11 bases left between them. CDR3 nucleotide sequence: TGTGCCAGCAGCGAAACAGGCTCATCACCCCTCCACTTT. Protein: CASSETGSSPLHF.

CDR3 sequence (DNA): TGTGCCAGCAGCCCCCCGAACAGAGTGAACACTGAAGCTTTCTTT. This codes for CASSPPNRVNTEAFF. The V and J genes are TRBV28 and TRBJ1-1, with unresolved D. The CDR3 is 15 amino acids. V lost 6 bases and J lost 0, with 14 bases in between. From germline, CDR1 is MDHEN and CDR2 SYDVKM.

The chain couples TRBV6-1 to TRBJ1-5; a possible D gene is TRBD1 (5 bases). This CDR3 has 13 amino acids. Germline CDR1 and CDR2: MNHNS and SASEGT. V lost 6 bases and J lost 7, with 13 bases in between. The CDR3 sequence: CASSPNRGQPQHF. The DNA for the CDR3 is TGTGCCAGCAGCCCCAATCGGGGCCAGCCCCAGCATTTT.

This chain connects TRBV7-9 to TRBJ1-3, with unresolved D. This CDR3 is 14 amino acids long. Germline V CDR1 and CDR2: SEHNR, FQNEAQ (reference sequence). Trimming cost V 3 bases and J 5 bases, with 11 bases left between them. As DNA, the CDR3 is TGTGCCAGCAGCTTGGCTGCTAGGCGAAACACCATATATTTT. It encodes CASSLAARRNTIYF.

Points on this clone: With a much larger clone just one base away, this may be a read error. The chain is built from TRBV7-3 and TRBJ2-1; D gene ambiguous. Germline assignment: CDR1 SGHTA and CDR2 FQGTGA. CDR3 size: 13 residues. The CDR3, as DNA: TGTGCCAGCAGCTTAATGGTATACAATGGGCAGTTCTTC. It is translated as CASSLMVYNGQFF.

This rearrangement joins TRBV28 to TRBJ1-1; 10 bases agree with TRBD1. In germline, CDR1 is MDHEN, CDR2 SYDVKM. The CDR3 totals 16 residues. The junction had 18 bases not matched to a gene; V was cut back by 6 bases and J by 11 bases. CDR3 coding DNA: TGTGCCAGCAGCATACCCAAACCGGGACAGGGGTTGAGTGCTTTCTTT. This encodes CASSIPKPGQGLSAFF. Drawing the rest from reference TRBV28 and TRBJ1-1, the complete variable domain is DVKVTQSSRYLVKRTGEKVFLECVQDMDHENMFWYRQDPGLGLRLIYFSYDVKMKEKGDIPEGYSVSREKKERFSLILESASTNQTSMYLCASSIPKPGQGLSAFFGQGTRLTVV.

The chain combines TRBV18 with TRBJ2-3, with TRBD2 matching over 10 bases. Germline V gene data show CDR1 as KGHSH and CDR2 as LQKENI. CDR3 size: 16 residues. V shed 1 base and J 4 bases; nucleotides not matched to a gene: 5. For the CDR3, the DNA is TGTGCCAGCTCACCACGGGTAGCGGGAGGCGCAGATACGCAGTATTTT. Amino acid sequence: CASSPRVAGGADTQYF. The full variable domain, rest sourced from reference TRBV18 and TRBJ2-3, is NAGVMQNPRHLVRRRGQEARLRCSPMKGHSHVYWYRQLPEEGLKFMVYLQKENIIDESGMPKERFSAEFPKEGPSILRIQQVVRGDSAAYFCASSPRVAGGADTQYFGPGTRLTVL.

The CDR3 sequence is CASGWGQPNSNQPQHF. DNA of the CDR3: TGTGCTAGTGGTTGGGGACAGCCGAATAGCAATCAGCCCCAGCATTTT. The V and J genes are TRBV12-5 and TRBJ1-5, with TRBD1 identical over 7 bases. Germline trimming cut 4 bases from V and 0 bases from J; bases unmatched to any gene: 6. There are 16 residues in the CDR3. Germline CDR1 reads LGHNT; CDR2 reads FRNRAP.

This chain uses TRBV5-4 with TRBJ2-2, with TRBD2 identical over 11 bases. The CDR3 has 15 residues. The germline CDR1 and CDR2 sequences are SGHNT and YYREEE (reference sequence). Losses at the gene ends were 1 base for V and 5 bases for J; bases not matched to a gene: 1. CDR3 nucleotides: TGTGCCAGCAGCTTGAGACTAGCGGGGACCGGGGAGCTGTTTTTT. This sequence encodes CASSLRLAGTGELFF.

The CDR3 reads CASRQDRANQPQHF. The CDR3 region has the DNA TGTGCCAGCAGGCAAGACAGGGCCAATCAGCCCCAGCATTTT. The chain couples TRBV6-5 to TRBJ1-5, with 7 bases aligning to TRBD1. This CDR3 has 14 amino acids. Per the germline V gene, CDR1 is MNHEY and CDR2 is SVGAGI. After removal of 6 bases from V and 3 bases from J, the junction contained 5 bases not matched to a gene.

The chain recombines TRBV4-3 with TRBJ1-1; a possible D gene is TRBD1 (6 bases). CDR3 size: 17 residues. Germline CDR1 reads LGHNA; CDR2 reads YSLEER. Between the trimmed V and J ends, which lost 0 bases and 4 bases, there was a span of 18 bases. CDR3 nucleotides: TGCGCCAGCAGCCAAGATGGGGTCAGGGGAGGTTCCACTGAAGCTTTCTTT. Translated: CASSQDGVRGGSTEAFF.

The DNA for the CDR3 is TGTGCCAGCAGCCACACGGCTAGCAATCAGCCCCAGCATTTT. Protein: CASSHTASNQPQHF. The chain is built from TRBV6-6 and TRBJ1-5; no firm D call. Trimming shortened V by 6 bases and J by 0 bases, and 9 bases separated the two germline ends. Germline values: CDR1 MNHNY, CDR2 SVGAGI (reference sequence). CDR3 size: 14 residues.

This clone has only a few counts. The chain combines TRBV5-1 with TRBJ1-6; D might be TRBD1 (5 bases). The CDR3 runs to 15 residues. The V gene lost 3 bases and the J gene lost 14 bases, with 21 bases spanning the gap. Germline V gene sequence: CDR1 SGHRS, CDR2 YFSETQ. The CDR3 DNA sequence: TGCGCCAGCAGCTCGGAGTCCGGGACTTTTTTGGCCCTCCACTTT. This encodes CASSSESGTFLALHF. The whole variable domain, filled in from reference TRBV5-1 and TRBJ1-6, reads KAGVTQTPRYLIKTRGQQVTLSCSPISGHRSVSWYQQTPGQGLQFLFEYFSETQRNKGNFPGRFSGRQFSNSRSEMNVSTLELGDSALYLCASSSESGTFLALHFGNGTRLTVT.